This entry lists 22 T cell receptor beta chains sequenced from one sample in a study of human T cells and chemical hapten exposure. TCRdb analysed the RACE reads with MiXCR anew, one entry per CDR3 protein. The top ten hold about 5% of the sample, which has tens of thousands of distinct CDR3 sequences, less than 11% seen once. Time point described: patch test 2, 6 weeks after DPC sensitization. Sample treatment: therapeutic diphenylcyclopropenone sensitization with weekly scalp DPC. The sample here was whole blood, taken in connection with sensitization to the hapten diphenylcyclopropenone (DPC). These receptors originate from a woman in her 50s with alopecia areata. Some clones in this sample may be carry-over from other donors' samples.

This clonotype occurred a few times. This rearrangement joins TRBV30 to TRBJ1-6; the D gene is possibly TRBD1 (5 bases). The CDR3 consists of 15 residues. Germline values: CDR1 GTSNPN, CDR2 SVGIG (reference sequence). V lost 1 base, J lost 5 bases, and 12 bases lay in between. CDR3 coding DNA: TGTGCCTGGAGTGACTGGTTCAGGGATAATTCACCCCTCCACTTT. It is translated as CAWSDWFRDNSPLHF.

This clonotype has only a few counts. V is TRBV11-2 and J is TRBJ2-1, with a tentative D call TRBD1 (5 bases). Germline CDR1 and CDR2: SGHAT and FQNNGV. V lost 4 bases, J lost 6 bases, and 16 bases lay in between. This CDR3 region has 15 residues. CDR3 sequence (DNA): TGTGCCAGCAGCTGGTCAAAAGGGGTTGGCAATGAGCAGTTCTTC. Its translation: CASSWSKGVGNEQFF. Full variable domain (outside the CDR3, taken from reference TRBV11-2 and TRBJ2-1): EAGVAQSPRYKIIEKRQSVAFWCNPISGHATLYWYQQILGQGPKLLIQFQNNGVVDDSQLPKDRFSAERLKGVDSTLKIQPAKLEDSAVYLCASSWSKGVGNEQFFGPGTRLTVL.

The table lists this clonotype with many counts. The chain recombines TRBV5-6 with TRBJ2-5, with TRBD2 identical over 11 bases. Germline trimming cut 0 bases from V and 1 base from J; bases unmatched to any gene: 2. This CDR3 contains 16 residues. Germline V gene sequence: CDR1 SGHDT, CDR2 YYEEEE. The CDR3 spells CASSLVGTSGQETQYF. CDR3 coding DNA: TGTGCCAGCAGCTTGGTTGGGACTAGCGGCCAAGAGACCCAGTACTTC.

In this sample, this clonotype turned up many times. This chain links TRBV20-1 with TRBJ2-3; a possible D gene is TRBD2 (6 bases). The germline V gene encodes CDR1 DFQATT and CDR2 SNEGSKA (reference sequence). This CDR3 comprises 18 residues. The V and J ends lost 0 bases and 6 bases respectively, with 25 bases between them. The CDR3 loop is CSARDRGASSGLRDTQYF. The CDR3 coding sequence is TGCAGTGCTAGAGACCGAGGGGCCTCCAGCGGGCTCCGGGATACGCAGTATTTT.

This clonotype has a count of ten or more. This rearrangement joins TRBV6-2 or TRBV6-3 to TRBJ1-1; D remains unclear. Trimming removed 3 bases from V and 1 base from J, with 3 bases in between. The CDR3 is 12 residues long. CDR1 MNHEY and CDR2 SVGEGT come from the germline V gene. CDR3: CASSYPNTEAFF. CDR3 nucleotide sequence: TGTGCCAGCAGTTATCCGAACACTGAAGCTTTCTTT.

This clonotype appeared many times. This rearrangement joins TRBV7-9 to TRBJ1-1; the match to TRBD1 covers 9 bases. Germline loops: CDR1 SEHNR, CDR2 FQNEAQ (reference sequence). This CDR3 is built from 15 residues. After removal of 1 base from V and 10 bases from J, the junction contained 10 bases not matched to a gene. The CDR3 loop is CASSLETGGPRGAFF. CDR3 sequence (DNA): TGTGCCAGCAGCTTAGAGACAGGGGGGCCTCGCGGAGCTTTCTTT.

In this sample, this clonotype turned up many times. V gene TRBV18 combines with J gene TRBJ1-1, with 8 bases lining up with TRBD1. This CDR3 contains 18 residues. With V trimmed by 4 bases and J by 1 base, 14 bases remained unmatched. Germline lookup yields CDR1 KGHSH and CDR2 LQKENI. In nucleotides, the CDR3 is TGTGCCAGCTCACTTCGCGGGCAGGGGGCCCTCCGGAACACTGAAGCTTTCTTT. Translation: CASSLRGQGALRNTEAFF. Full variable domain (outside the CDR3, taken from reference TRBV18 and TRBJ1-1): NAGVMQNPRHLVRRRGQEARLRCSPMKGHSHVYWYRQLPEEGLKFMVYLQKENIIDESGMPKERFSAEFPKEGPSILRIQQVVRGDSAAYFCASSLRGQGALRNTEAFFGQGTRLTVV.

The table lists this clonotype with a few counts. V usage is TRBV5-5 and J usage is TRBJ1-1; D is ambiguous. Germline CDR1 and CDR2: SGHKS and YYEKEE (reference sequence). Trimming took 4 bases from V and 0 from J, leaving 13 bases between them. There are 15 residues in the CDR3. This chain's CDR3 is CASSGRTTMNTEAFF. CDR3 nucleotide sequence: TGTGCCAGCAGCGGACGTACCACAATGAACACTGAAGCTTTCTTT. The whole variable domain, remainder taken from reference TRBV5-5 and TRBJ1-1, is DAGVTQSPTHLIKTRGQQVTLRCSPISGHKSVSWYQQVLGQGPQFIFQYYEKEERGRGNFPDRFSARQFPNYSSELNVNALLLGDSALYLCASSGRTTMNTEAFFGQGTRLTVV.

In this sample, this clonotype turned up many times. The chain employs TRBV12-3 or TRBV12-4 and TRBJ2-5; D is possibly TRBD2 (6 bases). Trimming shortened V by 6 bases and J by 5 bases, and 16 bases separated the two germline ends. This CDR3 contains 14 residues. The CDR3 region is CASSLDGSVETQYF. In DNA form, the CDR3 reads TGTGCCAGCAGCCTAGACGGGAGCGTGGAGACCCAGTACTTC.

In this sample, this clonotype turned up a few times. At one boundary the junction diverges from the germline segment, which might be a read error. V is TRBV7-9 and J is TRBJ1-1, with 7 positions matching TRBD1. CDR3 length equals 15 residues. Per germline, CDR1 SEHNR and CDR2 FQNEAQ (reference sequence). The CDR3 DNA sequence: TGTGCCAGCAGCATAGCAGGGACAGCGAACACTGAAGCTTTCTTT. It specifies CASSIAGTANTEAFF.

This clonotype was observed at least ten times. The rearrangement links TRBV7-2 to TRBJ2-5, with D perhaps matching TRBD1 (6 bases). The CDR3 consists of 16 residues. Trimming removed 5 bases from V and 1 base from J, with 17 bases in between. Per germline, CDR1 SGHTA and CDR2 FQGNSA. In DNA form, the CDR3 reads TGTGCCAGCAGCACACAGGGACGCAGCCCCCAAGAGACCCAGTACTTC. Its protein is CASSTQGRSPQETQYF.

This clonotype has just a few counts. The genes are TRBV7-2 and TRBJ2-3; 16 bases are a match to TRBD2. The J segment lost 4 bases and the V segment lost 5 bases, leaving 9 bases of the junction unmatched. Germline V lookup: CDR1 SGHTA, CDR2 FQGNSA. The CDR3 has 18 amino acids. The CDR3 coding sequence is TGTGCCAGCAGCCCCCGAGGGACTAGCGGGAGGGAGCCAGATACGCAGTATTTT. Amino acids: CASSPRGTSGREPDTQYF.

CDR3 residues: CSVERLAGGTSYEQYF. DNA of the CDR3: TGCAGCGTTGAGAGACTAGCGGGGGGGACCTCCTACGAGCAGTACTTC. The chain joins TRBV29-1 to TRBJ2-7; the match to TRBD2 covers 14 bases. The junction had 4 bases not matched to a gene; V was cut back by 3 bases and J by 0 bases. The germline CDR1 and CDR2 sequences are SQVTM and ANQGSEA. The CDR3 runs to 16 residues.

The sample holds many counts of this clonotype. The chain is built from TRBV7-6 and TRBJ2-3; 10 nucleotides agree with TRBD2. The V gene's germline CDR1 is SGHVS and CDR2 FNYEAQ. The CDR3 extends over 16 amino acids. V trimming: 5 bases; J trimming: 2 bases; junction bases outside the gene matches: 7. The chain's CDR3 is CASSLSSGSSTDTQYF. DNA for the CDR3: TGTGCCAGCAGCCTATCTAGCGGGAGTTCCACAGATACGCAGTATTTT.

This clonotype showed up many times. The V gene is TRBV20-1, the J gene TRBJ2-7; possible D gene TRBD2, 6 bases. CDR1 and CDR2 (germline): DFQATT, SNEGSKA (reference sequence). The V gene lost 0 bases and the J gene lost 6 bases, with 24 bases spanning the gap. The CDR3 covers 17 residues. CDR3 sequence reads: CSARDVFLGGVGREQYF. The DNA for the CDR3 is TGCAGTGCTAGAGATGTATTCTTGGGGGGAGTAGGTCGCGAGCAGTACTTC.

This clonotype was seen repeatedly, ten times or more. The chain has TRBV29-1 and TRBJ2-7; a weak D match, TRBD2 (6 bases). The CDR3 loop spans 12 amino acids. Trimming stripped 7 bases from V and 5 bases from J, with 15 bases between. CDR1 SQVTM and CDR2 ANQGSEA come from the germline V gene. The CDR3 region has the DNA TGCAGCGCCGAGGAGGGAAGCGACGAGCAGTACTTC. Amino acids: CSAEEGSDEQYF.

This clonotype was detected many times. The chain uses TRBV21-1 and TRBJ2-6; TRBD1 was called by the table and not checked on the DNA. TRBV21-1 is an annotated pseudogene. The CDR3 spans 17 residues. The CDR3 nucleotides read TGTGCCAGCAGCATTCCGGGACAGCCGGCTGGGGCCAACGTCCTGACTTTC. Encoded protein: CASSIPGQPAGANVLTF.

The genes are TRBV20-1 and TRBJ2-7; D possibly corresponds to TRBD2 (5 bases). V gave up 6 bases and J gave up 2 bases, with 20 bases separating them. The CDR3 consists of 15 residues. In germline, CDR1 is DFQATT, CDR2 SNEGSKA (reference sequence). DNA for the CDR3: TGCAGTGCCCCTACCCGAGCGGACGGACCCTACGAGCAGTACTTC. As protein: CSAPTRADGPYEQYF.

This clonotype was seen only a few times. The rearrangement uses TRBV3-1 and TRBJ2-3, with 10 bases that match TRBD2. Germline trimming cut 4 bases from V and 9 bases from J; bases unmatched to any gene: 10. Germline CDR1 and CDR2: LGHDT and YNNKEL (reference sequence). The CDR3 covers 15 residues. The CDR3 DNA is TGTGCCAGCAGCCTATCAACCGGGACTAGCGAGACGCAGTATTTT. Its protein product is CASSLSTGTSETQYF.

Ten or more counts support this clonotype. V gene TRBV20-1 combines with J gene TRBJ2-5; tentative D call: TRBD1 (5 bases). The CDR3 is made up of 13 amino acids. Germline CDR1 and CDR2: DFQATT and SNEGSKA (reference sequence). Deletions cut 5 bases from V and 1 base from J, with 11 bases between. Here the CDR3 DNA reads TGCAGTGCTGAGGACACAATCCAAGAGACCCAGTACTTC. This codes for CSAEDTIQETQYF.

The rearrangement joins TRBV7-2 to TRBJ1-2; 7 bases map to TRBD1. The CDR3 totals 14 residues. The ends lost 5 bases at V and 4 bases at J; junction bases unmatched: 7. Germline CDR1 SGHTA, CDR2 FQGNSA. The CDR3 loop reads CASSEEGQFYGYTF. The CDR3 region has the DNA TGTGCCAGCAGCGAAGAGGGACAGTTCTATGGCTACACCTTC.

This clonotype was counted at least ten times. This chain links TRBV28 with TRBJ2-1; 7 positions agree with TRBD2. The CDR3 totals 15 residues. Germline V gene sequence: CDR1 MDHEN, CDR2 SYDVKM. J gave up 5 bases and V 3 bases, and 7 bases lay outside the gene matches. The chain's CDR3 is CASSFWSGKNNEQFF. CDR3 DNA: TGTGCCAGCAGTTTCTGGAGCGGGAAGAACAATGAGCAGTTCTTC.